This T cell receptor beta chain was sequenced during a study of OX40 agonist ivuxolimab in advanced cancers. The protocol was immunoSEQ multiplex PCR, while the TCRdb copy is restricted to in-frame clones and leaves out a portion. The sample lists tens of thousands of clones, nearly 90% occurring once. Patients were ruled out by autoimmune disease history or systemic immunosuppression. The germline V gene encodes CDR1 MNHEY and CDR2 SVGAGI. V lost 6 bases and J 2 bases, leaving 11 bases between the germline ends. CDR3 length equals 14 residues. Sample: CD4+ or CD8+ T cells sorted from blood, taken in a trial of the OX40 agonist ivuxolimab. The chain couples TRBV6-5 to TRBJ2-1; D is perhaps TRBD1 (5 bases). The sequence was collected from an adult with an advanced solid tumor such as melanoma, head and neck, liver or kidney cancer. The CDR3 loop is CASRGGHPYNEQFF. The CDR3 region has the DNA TGTGCCAGCAGGGGCGGACATCCCTACAATGAGCAGTTCTTC.